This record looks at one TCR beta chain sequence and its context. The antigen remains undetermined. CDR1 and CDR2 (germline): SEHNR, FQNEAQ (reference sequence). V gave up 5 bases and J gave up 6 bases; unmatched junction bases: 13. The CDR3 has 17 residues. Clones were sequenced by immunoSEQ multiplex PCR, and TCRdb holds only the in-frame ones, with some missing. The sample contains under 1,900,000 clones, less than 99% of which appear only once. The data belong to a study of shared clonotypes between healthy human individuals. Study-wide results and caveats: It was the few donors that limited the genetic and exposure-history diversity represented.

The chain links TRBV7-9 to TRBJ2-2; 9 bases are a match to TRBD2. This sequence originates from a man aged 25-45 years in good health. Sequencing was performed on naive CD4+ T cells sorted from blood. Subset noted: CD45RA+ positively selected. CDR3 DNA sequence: TGTGCCAGCAGCCGCGCGGGACTAGCTGGGGACGCCGGGGAGCTGTTTTTT. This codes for CASSRAGLAGDAGELFF. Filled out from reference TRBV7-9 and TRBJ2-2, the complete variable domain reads DTGVSQNPRHKITKRGQNVTFRCDPISEHNRLYWYRQTLGQGPEFLTYFQNEAQLEKSRLLSDRFSAERPKGSFSTLEIQRTEQGDSAMYLCASSRAGLAGDAGELFFGEGSRLTVL.